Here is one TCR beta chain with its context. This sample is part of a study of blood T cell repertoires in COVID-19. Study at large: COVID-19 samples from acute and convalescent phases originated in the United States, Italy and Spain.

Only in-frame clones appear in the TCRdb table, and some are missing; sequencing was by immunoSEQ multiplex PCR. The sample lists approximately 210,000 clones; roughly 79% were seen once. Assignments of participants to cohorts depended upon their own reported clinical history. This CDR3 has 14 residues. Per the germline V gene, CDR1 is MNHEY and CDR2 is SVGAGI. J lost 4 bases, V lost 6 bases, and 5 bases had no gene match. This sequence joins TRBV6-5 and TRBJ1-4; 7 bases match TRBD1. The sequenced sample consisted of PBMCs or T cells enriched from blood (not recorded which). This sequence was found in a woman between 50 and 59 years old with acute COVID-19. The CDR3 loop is CASRPGTVNEKLFF. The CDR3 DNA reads TGTGCCAGCAGACCCGGGACAGTTAATGAAAAACTGTTTTTT.